This is a list of T cell receptor beta chains from one sample in a study of blood T cells in healthy people across ages. TCRdb reprocessed the 5' RACE reads with MiXCR, giving one entry per CDR3 protein. This table holds about 1,500,000 distinct CDR3 sequences, approximately 40% found once. Sequencing was done on a sample of blood. Every receptor here comes from a woman aged 18-29 years in good health. Both conserved end residues are part of each CDR3. A D gene is named only where the DNA matches it firmly. Only some rows state a clone size, as once, few, many or a class for expanded clones.

.	TRBJ2-1	TRBD2	TRBV4-1	TGCGCCAGCAGCCAAGATGGTGAGCGGGAGGGCTGCAATGAGCAGTTCTTC	CASSQDGEREGCNEQFF
.	TRBJ2-7	TRBD2	TRBV15	TGTGCCACCAGCAGAGAAATAGCGGGTATGACTTCGTACGAGCAGTACTTC	CATSREIAGMTSYEQYF
.	TRBJ2-7	.	TRBV3-1	TGTGCCAGCAGCCTTGGGGCAGGTCTCTCCTACGAGCAGTACTTC	CASSLGAGLSYEQYF
.	TRBJ2-1	TRBD2	TRBV28	TGTGCCAGCAGGAAACCGGGACTAGCTCGTGAGCAGTTCTTC	CASRKPGLAREQFF
.	TRBJ2-3	TRBD2	TRBV20-1	TGCAGTGCTCCAGTCCCGGCTAGCGGGGTCGATGGTACGCAGTATTTT	CSAPVPASGVDGTQYF
.	TRBJ2-6	TRBD1	TRBV7-2	TGTGCCAGCAGCATCCGGACAGGGGCTGGGGCCAACGTCCTGACTTTC	CASSIRTGAGANVLTF
.	TRBJ1-1	.	TRBV6-5	TGTGCCAGCAGTTACTCCATGGTTTTCGGAGGGGACCCGGAGAGATTTAACACTGGAGCTTTCTTT	CASSYSMVFGGDPERFNTGAFF
few	TRBJ2-7	TRBD2	TRBV27	TGTGCCAGCAGCCAGGCCGGGAGGATTCACTACGAGCAGTACTTC	CASSQAGRIHYEQYF
.	TRBJ1-1	.	TRBV5-1	TGCGCCAGCAGCGCGATGCCAGGAGTGTGGTCCGCTGAAGCTTTCTTT	CASSAMPGVWSAEAFF
many	TRBJ2-1	.	TRBV12-3/TRBV12-4	TGTGCCAGCATCAGGTTCGGGTTAGCGGCGCACAATGAGCAGTTCTTC	CASIRFGLAAHNEQFF
few	TRBJ1-5	.	TRBV29-1	TGCAGCGTTGGCGATTCCGGCAATCAGCCCCAGCATTTT	CSVGDSGNQPQHF
few	TRBJ1-2	.	TRBV10-2	TGCGCCAGCGGCCCAAGTGGAAGCGATGGCTACACCTTC	CASGPSGSDGYTF
.	TRBJ2-3	TRBD1	TRBV7-8	TGTGCCAGCAGCCCTGTCTTCGGGACAGGGTACACAGATACGCAGTATTTT	CASSPVFGTGYTDTQYF
few	TRBJ2-5	TRBD1	TRBV27	TGTGCCAGCAGTTTATCGGGGGGACAGGGAAGGTCCCGAGAGTACTTC	CASSLSGGQGRSREYF
.	TRBJ2-4	.	TRBV5-6	TGTGCCAGCAGTATCCTGGGGGGGGCAAGGCAGTACTTC	CASSILGGARQYF
few	TRBJ2-1	.	TRBV7-9	TGTGCCAGCAGCCCCCTGTCGGGAGACAATGAGCAGTTCTTC	CASSPLSGDNEQFF
few	TRBJ2-3	.	TRBV6-6	TGTGCCAGCAGTGACCCTACTGGAGCGAGCACAGATACGCAGTATTTT	CASSDPTGASTDTQYF
.	TRBJ2-2	.	TRBV4-1	TGCGCCAGCAGCCAACTGCCGGGGACATACACCGGGGAGCTGTTTTTT	CASSQLPGTYTGELFF
few	TRBJ2-1	.	TRBV7-9	TGTGCCAGCAGCTCACCAGGGGTTAATGAGCAGTTCTTC	CASSSPGVNEQFF
.	TRBJ2-1	TRBD1	TRBV2	TGTGCCAGCAGGGACAGGGCTAACTACAATGAGCAGTTCTTC	CASRDRANYNEQFF
.	TRBJ2-2	.	TRBV20-1	TGCAGTGCGGGGGATACCAACACCGGGGAGCTGTTTTTT	CSAGDTNTGELFF
.	TRBJ1-4	TRBD1	TRBV5-8	TGTGCCAGCAGCTTGACAGGGGTGGGCAATGAAAAACTGTTTTTT	CASSLTGVGNEKLFF
.	TRBJ2-7	.	TRBV2	TGTGCCAGCAGTGGGGGGAGGTCGCCCCTCTCCTACGAGCAGTACTTC	CASSGGRSPLSYEQYF
.	TRBJ2-5	TRBD2	TRBV6-6	TGTGCCAGCAGTCCCTTCCCGGGCGGGAGTAAGGAGACCCAGTACTTC	CASSPFPGGSKETQYF
.	TRBJ1-6	TRBD1	TRBV28	TGTGCCAGCAGTTTAGGCCCGGACAGGGGGGATTCACCCCTCCACTTT	CASSLGPDRGDSPLHF
few	TRBJ2-1	TRBD2	TRBV3-1	TGTGCCAGCAGCCAAGGGGGGACTAGCTCGGGTGAGCAGTTCTTC	CASSQGGTSSGEQFF
.	TRBJ2-7	.	TRBV10-3	TGTGCCATCAGTGGAAAGAGATCCTCCTACAATGAGCAGTACTTC	CAISGKRSSYNEQYF
.	TRBJ1-5	.	TRBV4-1	TGCGCCAGCAGGACTAGCCAGGGCAACCAGAAACCCCAGCATTTT	CASRTSQGNQKPQHF
few	TRBJ2-7	.	TRBV2	TGTGCCAGCGACGAGGACAGCTCCTACGAGCAGTACTTC	CASDEDSSYEQYF
.	TRBJ1-2	.	TRBV20-1	TGCAGTGCTAGAGAGTCGACGGCTAACTATGGCTACACCTTC	CSARESTANYGYTF
.	TRBJ2-3	TRBD2	TRBV6-1	TGTGCCAGCAGCGAATTAACTAGCGGCACAGATACGCAGTATTTT	CASSELTSGTDTQYF
few	TRBJ2-7	.	TRBV27	TGTGCCAGCAGTTTATTAGGGTCCGACGAGCAGTACTTC	CASSLLGSDEQYF
.	TRBJ2-7	TRBD1	TRBV6-5	TGTGCCAGCAGTTACTCCTCAGGGGGCGAAAGCCACGAGCAGTACTTC	CASSYSSGGESHEQYF
.	TRBJ1-1	.	TRBV7-2	TGTGCCGGGAGCAGGGGACCGAACACTGAAGCTTTCTTT	CAGSRGPNTEAFF
few	TRBJ1-2	TRBD1	TRBV3-1	TGTGCCAGCAGCCATGGGACAGGCAACTATGGCTACACCTTC	CASSHGTGNYGYTF
.	TRBJ2-1	.	TRBV3-1	TGTGCCAGCAGCCAGGGCTATAACAATGAGCAGTTCTTC	CASSQGYNNEQFF
.	TRBJ1-2	.	TRBV7-9	TGTGCCGGCAGCCTAGAGGCTCCTAACTATGGCTACACCTTC	CAGSLEAPNYGYTF
many	TRBJ1-2	TRBD1	TRBV6-5	TGTGCCAGCAGTTCAGGGGGGGGCTACACCTTC	CASSSGGGYTF
few	TRBJ2-5	.	TRBV7-2	TGTGCCAGCAGCCTCCAACGGGACCCCAAGACCCAGTACTTC	CASSLQRDPKTQYF
many	TRBJ2-3	TRBD2	TRBV9	TGTGCCAGCAGCGTAAGCGGGAGTAGCACAGATACGCAGTATTTT	CASSVSGSSTDTQYF
.	TRBJ2-1	.	TRBV5-1	TGCGCCAGCAGCTTGTTCACCGGGACTTTCTCGACTAATGAGCAGTTCTTC	CASSLFTGTFSTNEQFF
.	TRBJ1-5	.	TRBV7-2	TGTGCCAGCAGCCGGGATTCGGATCAGCCCCAGCATTTT	CASSRDSDQPQHF
few	TRBJ2-3	.	TRBV27	TGTGCCAGCAGTCAGGGGACCTTGAGCACAGATACGCAGTATTTT	CASSQGTLSTDTQYF
few	TRBJ1-1	TRBD1	TRBV7-2	TGTGCCAGCAGAGTAGGGACAGTTGAAGCTTTCTTT	CASRVGTVEAFF
.	TRBJ1-4	.	TRBV6-1	TGTGCCAGCAGTGAACGGCGACTTCAAGAGGAAAAACTGTTTTTT	CASSERRLQEEKLFF
few	TRBJ2-3	.	TRBV4-2	TGTGCCAGCAGCCAAGAATGGGGGACAGATACGCAGTATTTT	CASSQEWGTDTQYF
.	TRBJ2-3	.	TRBV5-1	TGCGCCAGCAGCCCTTGGGGCGGACCGATGAGGAGCACAGATACGCAGTATTTT	CASSPWGGPMRSTDTQYF
.	TRBJ2-7	.	TRBV4-2	TGTGCCAGCAGCCAAGAGTTCGGCAGGGCCCCCTACGAGCAGTACTTC	CASSQEFGRAPYEQYF
.	TRBJ2-4	.	TRBV19	TGTGCCAGTAGTATTGGCCTGAATGCCTACAATGAGCAGTACTTC	CASSIGLNAYNEQYF
.	TRBJ1-2	TRBD1	TRBV27	TGTGCCAGCAGCAGGACAGGGGAGGAGGACTATGGCTACACCTTC	CASSRTGEEDYGYTF
.	TRBJ1-5	.	TRBV20-1	TGCAGTGCGTCCGTCGGGGCGCTCCGGGGTCAGCCCCAGCATTTT	CSASVGALRGQPQHF
.	TRBJ2-1	.	TRBV20-1	TGCAGTGCTCCACTTGGTGGGTCTGAGCAGTTCTTC	CSAPLGGSEQFF
few	TRBJ2-7	.	TRBV20-1	TGCAGTGCTTCCGACAGATTCTACGAGCAGTACTTC	CSASDRFYEQYF
.	TRBJ1-2	.	TRBV9	TGTGCCAGCAGCGTAGACTATGTCGCCTATGGCTACACCTTC	CASSVDYVAYGYTF